A single sample is the source of the 20 T cell receptor beta chains below, sequenced in a study of cytomegalovirus exposure and HLA in healthy donors. PCR involved 60 Vbeta and 13 Jbeta primers. Produced via immunoSEQ multiplex PCR; TCRdb's table is partial and in-frame only. This sample yields more than 130,000 clones, of which 70% to 85% are seen a single time; roughly 4% belongs to the top ten. Sequencing was done on a sample of PBMCs. The receptor source for this set is a man aged 35-49 years in good health and CMV-seropositive.

This chain links TRBV5-1 with TRBJ1-1, with 7 bases identical to TRBD1. Trimming took 5 bases from V and 7 from J; bases not matched to a gene: 8. This CDR3 comprises 13 residues. Germline V gives CDR1 SGHRS, CDR2 YFSETQ. In DNA, the CDR3 is TGCGCCAGCAGTAACAGGGGTTCCCTTGAAGCTTTCTTT. Encoded protein: CASSNRGSLEAFF.

The V and J genes are TRBV29-1 and TRBJ2-7, with 7 bases fitting TRBD1. The CDR3 has 14 amino acids. J was trimmed by 6 bases and V by 5 bases; bases with no gene match: 13. Germline CDR1 is SQVTM and CDR2 is ANQGSEA. The CDR3 is CSVSPPGGIGEQYF. The CDR3 DNA is TGCAGCGTTTCCCCGCCAGGGGGAATTGGCGAGCAGTACTTC.

The CDR3 spells CASSLQGSDTQYF. In DNA, the CDR3 is TGTGCCAGCAGCTTGCAGGGGTCAGATACGCAGTATTTT. The chain carries TRBV7-3 and TRBJ2-3, with D possibly matching TRBD1 (6 bases). The CDR3 is 13 amino acids. The V gene lost 3 bases and the J gene lost 4 bases, with 8 bases spanning the gap. The germline V gene has CDR1 SGHTA and CDR2 FQGTGA.

The chain joins TRBV29-1 to TRBJ2-7; D possibly corresponds to TRBD1 (6 bases). Germline V gene data show CDR1 as SQVTM and CDR2 as ANQGSEA. V was clipped by 1 base and J by 3 bases, with 7 bases between them. This CDR3 is built from 12 residues. CDR3 sequence: CSVEAGVYEQYF. The CDR3 DNA is TGCAGCGTTGAAGCAGGGGTCTACGAGCAGTACTTC.

V is TRBV19 and J is TRBJ2-1, with 11 bases lining up with TRBD2. Looked up from germline, CDR1 is LNHDA and CDR2 is SQIVND (reference sequence). CDR3 length: 16 residues. The trim removed 3 bases at V and 9 bases at J, leaving 10 bases unmatched. CDR3 coding DNA: TGTGCCAGTAGTATTGGGCTGGGGACTAGCGGAGGTGAGCAGTTCTTC. Encoded protein: CASSIGLGTSGGEQFF.

The V call is TRBV30, the J call TRBJ2-7; 8 bases match TRBD1. From germline, CDR1 is GTSNPN and CDR2 SVGIG (reference sequence). The V and J ends lost 0 bases and 5 bases, in that order; junction bases with no gene match: 15. This CDR3 spans 17 amino acids. CDR3 sequence (DNA): TGTGCCTGGAGTGTCCCCCCCGACAGGGGATCGTTTAACGAGCAGTACTTC. Encoded protein: CAWSVPPDRGSFNEQYF.

DNA for the CDR3: TGCAGCGTTGGCCCCGGGACTAGCGACGAGCAGTACTTC. Amino acids: CSVGPGTSDEQYF. This chain joins TRBV29-1 and TRBJ2-7; 10 positions match TRBD2. This CDR3 spans 13 amino acids. Germline loops: CDR1 SQVTM, CDR2 ANQGSEA. The junction had 5 bases not matched to a gene; V was cut back by 4 bases and J by 5 bases.

The chain couples TRBV10-3 to TRBJ1-5; D gene unclear. This CDR3 is 14 amino acids long. The germline V gene encodes CDR1 ENHRY and CDR2 SYGVKD. V shed 4 bases and J shed 7 bases, with 14 bases lying between them. The CDR3 here is CAISGGAQGQPQHF. CDR3 in DNA: TGTGCCATCAGTGGGGGAGCCCAAGGGCAGCCCCAGCATTTT.

V gene TRBV6-5 combines with J gene TRBJ1-6, with 10 bases identical to TRBD1. CDR1 and CDR2 (germline): MNHEY, SVGAGI. V lost 8 bases and J lost 9; bases outside the gene matches: 4. The CDR3 is made up of 13 amino acids. The CDR3 reads CASAGQGTSPLHF. The CDR3 region has the DNA TGTGCCAGCGCGGGACAGGGGACTTCACCCCTCCACTTT.

This clone has a single count. This sequence joins TRBV19 and TRBJ2-1; no firm D call. The CDR3 consists of 18 residues. Germline CDR1 is LNHDA and CDR2 is SQIVND (reference sequence). Trimming stripped 3 bases from V and 0 bases from J, with 18 bases between. The CDR3 DNA reads TGTGCCAGTAGTATTCGTGTCACGGGTCACGGCTCCTACAATGAGCAGTTCTTC. Residues: CASSIRVTGHGSYNEQFF.

The chain has TRBV4-1 and TRBJ2-1, with 8 bases aligning to TRBD1. V shed 2 bases, J shed 2 bases, and the junction held 5 bases outside the gene matches. Per germline, CDR1 MGHRA and CDR2 YSYEKL. The CDR3 is 16 residues long. The CDR3 region is CASSQSGTGPYNEQFF. CDR3 coding DNA: TGCGCCAGCAGCCAATCCGGGACAGGACCCTACAATGAGCAGTTCTTC.

This clone was counted once. This rearrangement joins TRBV27 to TRBJ1-6; the D is unclear. Trimming stripped 6 bases from V and 7 bases from J, with 7 bases between. Germline values: CDR1 MNHEY, CDR2 SMNVEV (reference sequence). This CDR3 is 12 amino acids long. The CDR3 DNA is TGTGCCAGCAGCCTTCCCAATTCACCCCTCCACTTT. It encodes CASSLPNSPLHF.

This chain connects TRBV18 to TRBJ2-2; a possible D gene is TRBD1 (6 bases). Germline values: CDR1 KGHSH, CDR2 LQKENI. The CDR3 runs 17 residues. V dropped 0 bases and J dropped 3 bases, with 14 bases sitting between them. This CDR3 is CASSPPQGSGDTGELFF. The CDR3 DNA follows: TGTGCCAGCTCACCACCACAGGGCTCCGGGGACACCGGGGAGCTGTTTTTT.

The chain uses TRBV7-9 and TRBJ1-1, with D hard to call. V lost 5 bases to trimming and J lost 4 bases, with 14 bases between them. CDR1 is SEHNR and CDR2 is FQNEAQ in the germline V gene (reference sequence). The CDR3 consists of 14 residues. The DNA of the CDR3 is TGTGCCAGCAGCCCACCCCTAGGATCCACTGAAGCTTTCTTT. Translated, it gives CASSPPLGSTEAFF.

The chain joins TRBV9 to TRBJ2-1, with TRBD2 as a possible D gene (5 bases). Germline CDR1 reads SGDLS; CDR2 reads YYNGEE. The CDR3 length is 14 residues. The V and J ends lost 4 bases and 2 bases respectively, with 10 bases between them. Here the CDR3 reads CASSIVGAYNEQFF. The CDR3 bases are TGTGCCAGCAGCATTGTCGGGGCCTACAATGAGCAGTTCTTC.

This chain connects TRBV5-1 to TRBJ2-1, with 8 bases matching TRBD1. Germline V gene lookup returns CDR1 SGHRS and CDR2 YFSETQ. J lost 7 bases, V lost 6 bases, and 9 bases had no gene match. This CDR3 spans 14 amino acids. The CDR3 nucleotides read TGCGCCAGCACAGCCCAGGGGGCAGATAATGAGCAGTTCTTC. This sequence encodes CASTAQGADNEQFF.

The rearrangement joins TRBV9 to TRBJ1-1; 7 nucleotides agree with TRBD1. With V trimmed by 2 bases and J by 4 bases, 5 bases remained unmatched. The CDR3 contains 14 residues. The germline CDR1 and CDR2 sequences are SGDLS and YYNGEE. The CDR3 nucleotides read TGTGCCAGCAGCGTGACAGGGAGAGGCACTGAAGCTTTCTTT. This gives the protein CASSVTGRGTEAFF.

The chain combines TRBV15 with TRBJ1-1; 8 nucleotides line up with TRBD1. The V and J ends lost 3 bases and 10 bases, in that order; junction bases with no gene match: 4. Germline V gene data show CDR1 as LNHNV and CDR2 as YYDKDF (reference sequence). The CDR3 has 12 amino acids. CDR3 in DNA: TGTGCCACCAGCAGGACAGGGGCCCGAGCTTTCTTT. It codes for CATSRTGARAFF.

The chain has TRBV5-1 and TRBJ2-5; D may be TRBD2 (6 bases). Looked up from germline, CDR1 is SGHRS and CDR2 is YFSETQ. CDR3 length equals 16 residues. The ends were cut back, 0 bases at V and 4 bases at J, with 16 bases in the middle. CDR3 DNA sequence: TGCGCCAGCAGCTTGGCCGTGGGGGGTAATGGAGAGACCCAGTACTTC. It is translated as CASSLAVGGNGETQYF.

CDR3 sequence reads: CASGTGRATEAFF. Here the CDR3 DNA reads TGTGCCAGCGGCACAGGGAGGGCCACTGAAGCTTTCTTT. This chain connects TRBV28 to TRBJ1-1; D is perhaps TRBD1 (6 bases). Per the germline V gene, CDR1 is MDHEN and CDR2 is SYDVKM. The CDR3 totals 13 residues. The V and J ends lost 8 bases and 4 bases respectively, with 14 bases between them.